Below are 26 T cell receptor beta chains sequenced from a single sample in a study of T cells in Graves' hyperthyroidism and ophthalmopathy. It was RNA transcripts that yielded the amplified TCR beta CDR3 regions. A set of HTBI primers served as the primers for a first-round RT-PCR of the TCR CDR3. TCRdb recomputed calls from the multiplex PCR reads with MiXCR, one row per CDR3 protein. The table includes about 500,000 distinct CDR3 sequences, roughly 14% detected once. Sequencing was performed on blood. The receptors here all came from a woman aged 18 to 35 with Graves' hyperthyroidism.

This clonotype was detected ten times or more. This chain uses TRBV11-3 with TRBJ2-5; 8 nucleotides line up with TRBD2. Germline trimming cut 3 bases from V and 1 base from J; bases unmatched to any gene: 7. Germline V gene lookup returns CDR1 SGHNT and CDR2 YENEEA. This CDR3 has 16 amino acids. This CDR3 reads CASSFSLLAVQETQYF. The CDR3 nucleotides read TGTGCCAGCAGCTTCTCATTACTAGCGGTCCAAGAGACCCAGTACTTC.

Regarding this clonotype: This may arise from a read error, as a much more abundant clone is one base away. The chain combines TRBV14 with TRBJ2-1; 9 nucleotides agree with TRBD1. The germline V gene encodes CDR1 SGHDN and CDR2 FVKESK. CDR3 length: 14 amino acids. CDR3 sequence (DNA): TGTGCCGGCAGCCCTCGGACAGGGGAAAATGAGCAGTTCTTC. Translating it yields CAGSPRTGENEQFF.

In its sample, this clonotype was seen a few times. The gene calls are TRBV9 and TRBJ2-1; TRBD1 aligns across 8 bases. The length of the CDR3 is 15 residues. J was trimmed by 7 bases and V by 2 bases; bases with no gene match: 8. Germline CDR1 reads SGDLS; CDR2 reads YYNGEE. In DNA, the CDR3 is TGTGCCAGCAGCGTGTCGACAGGGGTTGGGAATGAGCAGTTCTTC. Its protein product is CASSVSTGVGNEQFF.

This clonotype came up many times. J is TRBJ1-1 and V is TRBV12-3 or TRBV12-4, with 7 positions matching TRBD1. The CDR3 contains 14 residues. With V trimmed by 6 bases and J by 4 bases, 8 bases remained unmatched. The CDR3 reads CASSPGTEVTEAFF. The CDR3 DNA reads TGTGCCAGCAGCCCCGGGACAGAAGTCACTGAAGCTTTCTTT.

This clonotype was seen ten or more times. The J gene is TRBJ1-5, the V gene TRBV20-1; 10 bases are shared with TRBD1. This CDR3 comprises 16 residues. Germline CDR1 DFQATT, CDR2 SNEGSKA (reference sequence). Trimming at V came to 6 bases and at J to 3 bases, leaving 11 bases not matched to a gene. CDR3 DNA sequence: TGCAGTGCCTCCCCTGGGACAGGGGTGAACAATCAGCCCCAGCATTTT. Its protein is CSASPGTGVNNQPQHF.

The table lists this clonotype with many counts. V and J are TRBV14 and TRBJ2-4, with D possibly matching TRBD1 (5 bases). The germline V gene encodes CDR1 SGHDN and CDR2 FVKESK. Trimming removed 1 base from V and 8 bases from J, with 12 bases in between. This CDR3 contains 14 residues. In nucleotides, the CDR3 is TGTGCCAGCAGCCAAGCCCTGGGCAGGGACATTCAGTACTTC. It codes for CASSQALGRDIQYF.

This clonotype showed up many times. This CDR3 is CASSQGGGSNQPQHF. CDR3 nucleotides: TGTGCCAGCAGCCAAGGAGGGGGGAGCAATCAGCCCCAGCATTTT. The V and J genes are TRBV3-1 and TRBJ1-5; D is possibly TRBD1 (6 bases). Per germline, CDR1 LGHDT and CDR2 YNNKEL (reference sequence). Trimming removed 1 base from V and 1 base from J, with 8 bases in between. CDR3 size: 15 residues. Complete variable domain (other parts from reference TRBV3-1 and TRBJ1-5): DTAVSQTPKYLVTQMGNDKSIKCEQNLGHDTMYWYKQDSKKFLKIMFSYNNKELIINETVPNRFSPKSPDKAHLNLHINSLELGDSAVYFCASSQGGGSNQPQHFGDGTRLSIL.

This clonotype was seen at least ten times. This chain connects TRBV27 to TRBJ2-7; D might be TRBD1 or TRBD2, each matching 5 bases. CDR1 and CDR2 (germline): MNHEY, SMNVEV (reference sequence). V was clipped by 6 bases and J by 4 bases, with 19 bases between them. CDR3 length equals 15 residues. CDR3 coding DNA: TGTGCCAGCAGCCGGGGACGGGGACCCTTATACGAGCAGTACTTC. It codes for CASSRGRGPLYEQYF.

Ten or more counts support this clonotype. V usage is TRBV7-9 and J usage is TRBJ2-3; 7 nucleotides agree with TRBD1. Germline V gene data show CDR1 as SEHNR and CDR2 as FQNEAQ (reference sequence). Trimming cost V 4 bases and J 5 bases; bases outside gene matches: 9. The CDR3 has 15 amino acids. The CDR3 loop is CASSSGQAKGDTQYF. In nucleotides, the CDR3 is TGTGCCAGCAGCTCTGGACAGGCCAAGGGAGATACGCAGTATTTT.

The chain uses TRBV4-1 and TRBJ2-1; D ambiguous. From germline, CDR1 is MGHRA and CDR2 YSYEKL. There are 16 residues in the CDR3. V shed 0 bases and J shed 10 bases, with 19 bases lying between them. The CDR3 reads CASSQEPLNRRFEQFF. As DNA, the CDR3 is TGCGCCAGCAGCCAAGAACCCCTAAACCGCAGGTTCGAGCAGTTCTTC.

V and J are TRBV6-1 and TRBJ2-7; the D is unclear. The CDR3 covers 13 residues. Germline CDR1 MNHNS, CDR2 SASEGT. V was cut by 1 base and J by 3 bases, with 7 bases left in between. CDR3: CASSEVNLYEQYV. CDR3 bases: TGTGCCAGCAGTGAAGTCAACCTCTACGAGCAGTACGTC.

In its sample, this clonotype was seen many times. This rearrangement joins TRBV7-9 to TRBJ1-6; maybe TRBD1 (5 bases). CDR1 is SEHNR, CDR2 FQNEAQ, per germline (reference sequence). The CDR3 length is 15 residues. Trimming cost V 2 bases and J 9 bases, with 14 bases left between them. The CDR3 loop reads CASSLFGGTGSPLHF. DNA of the CDR3: TGTGCCAGCAGCTTATTTGGAGGGACTGGTTCACCCCTCCACTTT.

This clonotype was detected ten times or more. This chain joins TRBV12-3 or TRBV12-4 and TRBJ2-3; TRBD2 aligns across 7 bases. The CDR3 spans 15 residues. V gave up 6 bases and J gave up 2 bases; unmatched junction bases: 8. The CDR3 protein is CASRGGGKTTDTQYF. In nucleotides, the CDR3 is TGTGCCAGCAGGGGGGGGGGAAAAACCACAGATACGCAGTATTTT.

V usage is TRBV5-1 and J usage is TRBJ1-2; D might be TRBD1 (6 bases). The CDR3 totals 16 residues. The germline CDR1 and CDR2 sequences are SGHRS and YFSETQ. The V and J ends lost 0 bases and 5 bases respectively, with 17 bases between them. In nucleotides, the CDR3 is TGCGCCAGCAGCTTGGGAACAGGGAGATGGGAGTATGGCTACACCTTC. Translation gives CASSLGTGRWEYGYTF.

This clonotype occurred a few times. The J gene is TRBJ1-1, the V gene TRBV9; D perhaps matches TRBD1 (6 bases). Germline V lookup: CDR1 SGDLS, CDR2 YYNGEE. The CDR3 runs to 14 residues. Trimming cost V 2 bases and J 1 base, with 9 bases left between them. The CDR3 region is CASSVEQGNTEAFF. CDR3 bases: TGTGCCAGCAGCGTGGAACAGGGGAACACTGAAGCTTTCTTT.

The J gene is TRBJ1-2, the V gene TRBV4-1, with no clear D. Per germline, CDR1 MGHRA and CDR2 YSYEKL. The CDR3 totals 15 residues. V was clipped by 1 base and J by 6 bases, with 15 bases between them. The CDR3 DNA follows: TGCGCCAGCAGCCAAGTCGGGGATTTAGTGAATGGCTACACCTTC. Translated, it gives CASSQVGDLVNGYTF.

The rearrangement joins TRBV20-1 to TRBJ2-3, with TRBD2 matching 10 bases. CDR3 length: 15 residues. In germline, CDR1 is DFQATT, CDR2 SNEGSKA (reference sequence). The J segment lost 6 bases and the V segment lost 0 bases, leaving 6 bases of the junction unmatched. In DNA, the CDR3 is TGCAGTGCTAGAGATGTTAGCGGGAGGATCGATACGCAGTATTTT. Its translation is CSARDVSGRIDTQYF.

The chain links TRBV5-5 to TRBJ2-7, with D tentatively TRBD1 (6 bases). Looked up from germline, CDR1 is SGHKS and CDR2 is YYEKEE (reference sequence). V lost 0 bases to trimming and J lost 8 bases, with 12 bases between them. The CDR3 sequence is 13 residues long. CDR3 DNA: TGTGCCAGCAGCTTGGCCGAGACAGGACAGCAGTACGTC. Its protein product is CASSLAETGQQYV.

This clonotype appeared a few times. The V gene is TRBV5-1, the J gene TRBJ1-1; tentatively, D is TRBD1 (5 bases). Per the germline V gene, CDR1 is SGHRS and CDR2 is YFSETQ. The CDR3 runs to 15 residues. The V end lost 0 bases, the J end lost 4 bases, and 13 bases lay between the germline ends. The CDR3 protein is CASSLAGGGGTEAFF. CDR3 sequence (DNA): TGCGCCAGCAGCTTGGCTGGCGGCGGGGGCACTGAAGCTTTCTTT.

This clonotype was seen at least ten times. The V call is TRBV27, the J call TRBJ1-2; D unclear. This CDR3 has 13 amino acids. Between the trimmed V and J ends, which lost 0 bases and 9 bases, there was a span of 11 bases. CDR1 MNHEY and CDR2 SMNVEV come from the germline V gene (reference sequence). DNA of the CDR3: TGTGCCAGCAGTTTATCGAGCGACAAGAGCTACACCTTC. Translating it yields CASSLSSDKSYTF.

This clonotype came up many times. The chain joins TRBV24-1 to TRBJ2-1; 9 nucleotides agree with TRBD2. CDR1 KGHDR and CDR2 SFDVKD come from the germline V gene. This CDR3 is 17 amino acids long. The ends lost 2 bases at V and 3 bases at J; junction bases unmatched: 7. CDR3 sequence (DNA): TGTGCCACCAGTGATTCTAAGGGACTAGCTGACTACAATGAGCAGTTCTTC. Protein: CATSDSKGLADYNEQFF.

This clonotype was observed a few times. This rearrangement joins TRBV18 to TRBJ2-1; 14 nucleotides match TRBD2. The CDR3 covers 22 residues. Trimming took 2 bases from V and 1 from J; bases not matched to a gene: 16. Germline CDR1 and CDR2: KGHSH and LQKENI. CDR3 in amino acids: CASSPVGAGGTSGSLSYNEQFF. The CDR3 DNA follows: TGTGCCAGCTCACCAGTAGGGGCCGGCGGGACTAGCGGGAGCCTGTCCTACAATGAGCAGTTCTTC.

This clonotype was seen at least ten times. CDR3 coding DNA: TGTGCCAGCAGTGAAGGTTGGGACAGTGAAGCTTTCTTT. The encoded protein is CASSEGWDSEAFF. The chain uses TRBV2 and TRBJ1-1, with TRBD1 identical over 7 bases. CDR3 length equals 13 residues. The ends lost 1 base at V and 7 bases at J; junction bases unmatched: 3. Germline CDR1 reads SNHLY; CDR2 reads FYNNEI.

This clonotype occurred many times. The CDR3 bases are TGTGCCAGTATACGGACGGGTGATTCCTACAATGAGCAGTTCTTC. Translating gives CASIRTGDSYNEQFF. The chain links TRBV19 to TRBJ2-1, with no clear D. The V end was cut by 7 bases, the J end by 1 base, with 14 bases between. In germline, CDR1 is LNHDA, CDR2 SQIVND (reference sequence). There are 15 residues in the CDR3.

This clonotype was observed a handful of times. The rearrangement joins TRBV9 to TRBJ1-1; TRBD1 matches 7 bases. The CDR3 is 14 residues long. Germline V gives CDR1 SGDLS, CDR2 YYNGEE. Germline trimming cut 4 bases from V and 5 bases from J; bases unmatched to any gene: 8. The CDR3 loop is CASSNRTGVTEAFF. Written as DNA, the CDR3 is TGTGCCAGCAGCAATAGGACAGGCGTAACTGAAGCTTTCTTT. Looking up the rest from reference TRBV9 and TRBJ1-1 gives the full variable domain: DSGVTQTPKHLITATGQRVTLRCSPRSGDLSVYWYQQSLDQGLQFLIQYYNGEERAKGNILERFSAQQFPDLHSELNLSSLELGDSALYFCASSNRTGVTEAFFGQGTRLTVV.

This clonotype was seen a handful of times. This could be a read error, since a much larger clone is one nucleotide away. This chain uses TRBV2 with TRBJ1-2, with 8 positions matching TRBD1. Germline loops: CDR1 SNHLY, CDR2 FYNNEI. This CDR3 is built from 14 residues. CDR3 nucleotide sequence: TGTGCCAGCAAATATCAGGGGGCGGACTATGGCTACGCCTTC. Protein: CASKYQGADYGYAF.